This entry concerns a single T cell receptor (beta chain). Its cognate antigen has yet to be identified. Per-base qualities were not stored, and no clone one base away is much larger. The sample comes from a study of T cell changes during pregnancy in multiple sclerosis (dated by TCRdb to the late 2010s). For the wider study: The study looked at changes in the T cell repertoire across pregnancy in women with multiple sclerosis.

The germline V gene sets CDR1 to MDHEN and CDR2 to SYDVKM. V is pruned by 6 bases and J by 3 bases, leaving 7 bases of the junction without a gene match. The CDR3 contains 15 residues, cysteine and phenylalanine counted. Of the read, only the CDR3 DNA is kept; its 45 bases are in frame from base 1. Receptors were amplified or captured by the immunoSEQ multiplex PCR assay. Sourced from immuneACCESS, this table was stored by TCRdb with only in-frame sequences that have V and J called. A share of the clones is absent; for the studies checked, an unresolved V gene accounts for under half, and the remainder has no known explanation. The sample has around 35,000 clones on record, just over 90% of them singletons. The ten largest clones represent 9.5% to 15% of the sample.

The sequence was collected from a female donor with multiple sclerosis, enrolled in a pregnancy study. The specimen was CD8+ T cells from peripheral blood mononuclear cells, collected in the first trimester of pregnancy. Recombination joined TRBV28 with TRBJ2-1, and TRBD2 aligns with 8 junction nucleotides. The DNA reads TGTGCCAGCAGGGGCAGCGGGAGCCACTACAATGAGCAGTTCTTC. Its amino acids are CASRGSGSHYNEQFF.